A selection of T cell receptor beta chains follows, all from one sample in a study of cytomegalovirus exposure and HLA in healthy donors. Data came from immunoSEQ multiplex PCR; TCRdb stores just in-frame clones and leaves some out. This sample carries just over 60,000 clones, 87% of them seen once, and the ten largest clones take about 1.5%. Input material: PBMCs. These receptors originate from a young man in good health and CMV-seronegative. The CDR3 runs from the conserved cysteine through the conserved F or W. A D gene is named only where the DNA matches it firmly. The listing skips clone size in some rows; elsewhere it reads once, few, many or a size class.

v_gene	abundance	d_gene	j_gene	CDR3nt	CDR3aa
TRBV5-6	NA	NA	TRBJ1-2	TGTGCCAGCAGCTTGGGCCAGATCGCCCTGGGCTACACCTTC	CASSLGQIALGYTF
TRBV7-9	NA	TRBD1	TRBJ1-1	TGTGCCAGCAGCTTAGGGACAGGGAGGGCTTTCTTT	CASSLGTGRAFF
TRBV7-9	NA	NA	TRBJ2-1	TGTGCCAGCTTGCGGGGCCCGTCCTACAATGAGCAGTTCTTC	CASLRGPSYNEQFF
TRBV5-7	NA	TRBD1	TRBJ2-7	TGTGCCAGCAGCTTGGTTTGGGACAGGGGCTTTTTCGAGCAGTACTTC	CASSLVWDRGFFEQYF
TRBV11-2	NA	TRBD2	TRBJ2-7	TGTGCCAGCAGCTTAGGGATAGGCGGGGGGGAGCAGTACTTC	CASSLGIGGGEQYF
TRBV19	NA	NA	TRBJ1-6	TGTGCCAGTAGTGAACAGGTATCACCCCTCCACTTT	CASSEQVSPLHF
TRBV7-9	NA	NA	TRBJ1-1	TGTGCCAGCAGCAGCGGGACCGGGGAGGTATGGAACACTGAAGCTTTCTTT	CASSSGTGEVWNTEAFF
TRBV14	NA	NA	TRBJ2-5	TGTGCCAGCAGCCAAGATCGGGGCAGGGGAGAGACCCAGTACTTC	CASSQDRGRGETQYF
TRBV2	NA	NA	TRBJ2-3	TGTGCCAGCAGCGCCCGGGGTAGCACAGATACGCAGTATTTT	CASSARGSTDTQYF
TRBV9	once	NA	TRBJ2-1	TGTGCCAGCAGCGTAGACCCGAGCTCCTACAATGAGCAGTTCTTC	CASSVDPSSYNEQFF
TRBV25-1	NA	TRBD2	TRBJ2-2	TGTGCCAGCAGTGAATTGGGGGGGACCGGGGAGCTGTTTTTT	CASSELGGTGELFF
TRBV7-9	NA	TRBD1	TRBJ1-2	TGTGCCAGCAGCTTAGAGACAGGGGGCTATGGCTACACCTTC	CASSLETGGYGYTF
TRBV4-1	NA	NA	TRBJ2-5	TGCGCCAGCAGCCAAGAGGACTTTTCTCAAGAGACCCAGTACTTC	CASSQEDFSQETQYF
TRBV21-1	NA	NA	TRBJ1-2	TGTGCCAGCAGCTTAAGGACAGGTTTAAACTATGGCTACACCTTC	CASSLRTGLNYGYTF
TRBV27	NA	TRBD1	TRBJ1-1	TGTGCCAGTCGAACAGGGGTATACACTGAAGCTTTCTTT	CASRTGVYTEAFF
TRBV6-1	NA	NA	TRBJ1-6	TGTGCCAGCATTCGACAGTTGGCGGATAATTCACCCCTCCACTTT	CASIRQLADNSPLHF
TRBV11-3	NA	NA	TRBJ2-5	TGTGCCAGCAGCTTGGCTGGAGGGGCGGGGGAGACCCAGTACTTC	CASSLAGGAGETQYF
TRBV28	NA	TRBD1	TRBJ1-5	TGTGCCAGCAGCTATCAGACAGGGACTGCCGATCAGCCCCAGCATTTT	CASSYQTGTADQPQHF
TRBV30	NA	NA	TRBJ2-7	TGTGCCTGGATACTTCCCTACGAGCAGTACTTC	CAWILPYEQYF
TRBV5-4	NA	TRBD1	TRBJ1-2	TGTGCCAGCAGCTCCGGAACAACAGGGGGGGGAAACTATGGCTACACCTTC	CASSSGTTGGGNYGYTF
TRBV4-2	NA	TRBD2	TRBJ2-3	TGTGCCAGCAGCCAAGATCGGTCTAGCGGTAGCACAGATACGCAGTATTTT	CASSQDRSSGSTDTQYF
TRBV6-5	NA	TRBD1	TRBJ1-2	TGTGCCAGCAGTTTGGGACAGGGGGCGCGGAACTATGGCTACACCTTC	CASSLGQGARNYGYTF
TRBV4-1	NA	NA	TRBJ2-5	TGCGCCAGCAGCCAAGAGACTATGCAAGAGACCCAGTACTTC	CASSQETMQETQYF
TRBV6-1	NA	NA	TRBJ1-1	TGTGCCAGCAGTCCCCCGAGGGCTTCGAACACTGAAGCTTTCTTT	CASSPPRASNTEAFF
TRBV19	NA	NA	TRBJ2-7	TGTGCCAGTAGTGCCACAGTTTTCTACGAGCAGTACTTC	CASSATVFYEQYF
TRBV18	once	TRBD1	TRBJ1-1	TGTGCCAGCTCACCTGGGACAGGCATCATGAACACTGAAGCTTTCTTT	CASSPGTGIMNTEAFF
TRBV2	few	TRBD2	TRBJ2-5	TGTGCCAGCTATCGACTAGCGGAGGTCCAAGAGACCCAGTACTTC	CASYRLAEVQETQYF
TRBV29-1	NA	TRBD1	TRBJ1-4	TGCAGCACCACGGCAGGGGGCGTTACTAATGAAAAACTGTTTTTT	CSTTAGGVTNEKLFF
TRBV30	NA	NA	TRBJ1-1	TGTGCCTGGAGTCAATGGGGCGGTATGACTGAAGCTTTCTTT	CAWSQWGGMTEAFF
TRBV5-1	NA	NA	TRBJ1-2	TGCGCCAGCAGCTGGGGGGAGGGAGACTATGGCTACACCTTC	CASSWGEGDYGYTF
TRBV28	NA	NA	TRBJ2-7	TGTGCCAGCAGCCTCCTTGAAGTGAGCTCCTACGAGCAGTACTTC	CASSLLEVSSYEQYF
TRBV6-5	NA	NA	TRBJ1-1	TGTGCCAGCAGTTCCTTCGGCACTGAAGCTTTCTTT	CASSSFGTEAFF